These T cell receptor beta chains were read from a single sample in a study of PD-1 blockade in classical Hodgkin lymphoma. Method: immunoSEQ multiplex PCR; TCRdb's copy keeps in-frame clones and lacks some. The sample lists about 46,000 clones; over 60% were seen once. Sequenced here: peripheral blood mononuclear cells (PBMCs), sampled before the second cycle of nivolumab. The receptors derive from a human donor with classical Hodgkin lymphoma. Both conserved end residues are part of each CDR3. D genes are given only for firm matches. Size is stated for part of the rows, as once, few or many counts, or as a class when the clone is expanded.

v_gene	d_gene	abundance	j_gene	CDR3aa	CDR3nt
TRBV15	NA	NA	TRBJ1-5	CATSRGSGGNQPQHF	TGTGCCACCAGCAGAGGTTCAGGGGGCAATCAGCCCCAGCATTTT
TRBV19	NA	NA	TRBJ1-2	CASGWDGYTF	TGTGCCAGTGGATGGGATGGCTACACCTTC
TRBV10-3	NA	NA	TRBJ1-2	CAISELEQSYGYTF	TGTGCCATCAGTGAGTTGGAACAGTCTTATGGCTACACCTTC
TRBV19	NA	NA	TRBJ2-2	CASSTQHTSNTGELFF	TGTGCCAGTAGTACCCAGCACACATCGAACACCGGGGAGCTGTTTTTT
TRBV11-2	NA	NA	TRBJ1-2	CASSLEGAFGYTF	TGTGCCAGCAGCTTAGAAGGGGCGTTCGGTTACACCTTC
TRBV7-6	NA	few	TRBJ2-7	CASSRTGGHEQYF	TGTGCCAGCAGCCGTACGGGGGGCCACGAGCAGTACTTC
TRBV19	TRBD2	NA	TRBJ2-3	CASSTPLSGTRDTQYF	TGTGCCAGTAGTACCCCCCTGAGCGGGACTCGGGATACGCAGTATTTT
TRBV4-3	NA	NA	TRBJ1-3	CASSLQRGSTGNTIYF	TGCGCCAGCAGCCTGCAAAGAGGGTCCACTGGAAACACCATATATTTT
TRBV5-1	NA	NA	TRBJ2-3	CASSFQSSTDTQYF	TGCGCCAGCAGCTTTCAGAGCAGCACAGATACGCAGTATTTT
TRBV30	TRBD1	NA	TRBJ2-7	CAWKRTGRPVEQYF	TGTGCCTGGAAGCGGACAGGGAGGCCCGTGGAGCAGTACTTC
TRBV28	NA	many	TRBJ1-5	CASLPGQGNQPQHF	TGTGCCAGTCTTCCCGGCCAAGGCAATCAGCCCCAGCATTTT
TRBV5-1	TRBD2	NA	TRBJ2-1	CASSEPGLHNEQFF	TGCGCCAGCAGCGAACCGGGACTACACAATGAGCAGTTCTTC
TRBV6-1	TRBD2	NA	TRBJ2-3	CASSERRLAGATDTQYF	TGTGCCAGCAGTGAACGGAGACTAGCGGGGGCCACAGATACGCAGTATTTT
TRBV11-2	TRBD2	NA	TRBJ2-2	CASRSPGTSGVLGELFF	TGTGCCAGCAGATCCCCGGGGACTAGCGGAGTACTAGGGGAGCTGTTTTTT
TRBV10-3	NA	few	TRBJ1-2	CAIRENRELTTNYGYTF	TGTGCCATCAGAGAAAACAGGGAGTTAACTACTAACTATGGCTACACCTTC
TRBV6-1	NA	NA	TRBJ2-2	CASSDNPSANTGELFF	TGTGCCAGCAGTGACAACCCATCCGCGAACACCGGGGAGCTGTTTTTT
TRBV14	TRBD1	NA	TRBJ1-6	CASSHSRTGTHSPLHF	TGTGCCAGCAGCCATTCACGGACAGGGACACATTCACCCCTCCACTTT
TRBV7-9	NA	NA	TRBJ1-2	CASSLGGRDSGYGYTF	TGTGCCAGCAGCTTAGGGGGGAGGGATTCGGGCTATGGCTACACCTTC
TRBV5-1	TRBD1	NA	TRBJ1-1	CASNSEYRGRTEAFF	TGCGCCAGCAATTCAGAATACAGGGGTCGGACTGAAGCTTTCTTT
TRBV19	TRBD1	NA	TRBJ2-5	CASSRATGVGGETQYF	TGTGCCAGTAGTAGAGCCACAGGGGTAGGTGGGGAGACCCAGTACTTC
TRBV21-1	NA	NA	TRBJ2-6	CASSKGRDRSVSGANVLTF	TGTGCCAGCAGCAAAGGTAGGGACAGGAGCGTCTCTGGGGCCAACGTCCTGACTTTC
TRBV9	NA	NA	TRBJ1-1	CASSVGQGDTEAFF	TGTGCCAGCAGCGTTGGTCAAGGGGACACTGAAGCTTTCTTT
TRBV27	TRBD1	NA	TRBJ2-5	CASGQGQETQYF	TGTGCCAGTGGACAGGGGCAAGAGACCCAGTACTTC
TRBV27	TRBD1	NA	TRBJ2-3	CASSSYRGAEDNTDTQYF	TGTGCCAGCAGTTCCTACAGGGGAGCGGAAGATAACACAGATACGCAGTATTTT
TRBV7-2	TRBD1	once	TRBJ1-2	CASTPGTAAYGYTF	TGTGCCAGCACCCCCGGGACAGCAGCTTATGGCTACACCTTC
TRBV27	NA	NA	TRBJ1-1	CASMRGGGTEAFF	TGTGCCAGCATGCGGGGGGGTGGCACTGAAGCTTTCTTT
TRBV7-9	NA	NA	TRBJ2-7	CASSSSGPGEQYF	TGTGCCAGCAGCTCGTCGGGACCTGGAGAGCAGTACTTC
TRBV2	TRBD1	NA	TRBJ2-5	CASSSVTGEETQYF	TGTGCCAGCAGTTCTGTGACAGGGGAAGAGACCCAGTACTTC
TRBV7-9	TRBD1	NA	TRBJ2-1	CASSLMTGNYNEQFF	TGTGCCAGCAGCTTGATGACAGGGAACTACAATGAGCAGTTCTTC